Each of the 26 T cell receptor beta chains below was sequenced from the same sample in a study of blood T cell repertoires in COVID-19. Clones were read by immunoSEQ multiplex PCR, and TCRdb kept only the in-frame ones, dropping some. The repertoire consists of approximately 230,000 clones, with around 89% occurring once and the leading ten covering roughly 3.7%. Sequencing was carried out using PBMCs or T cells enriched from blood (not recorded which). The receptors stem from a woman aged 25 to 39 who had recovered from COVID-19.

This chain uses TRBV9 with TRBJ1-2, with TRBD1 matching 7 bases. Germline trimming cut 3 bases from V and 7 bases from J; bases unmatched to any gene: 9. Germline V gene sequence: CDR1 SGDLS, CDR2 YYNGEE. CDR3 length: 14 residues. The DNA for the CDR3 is TGTGCCAGCAGCGCCCAGACAGGGATGAGTGGCTACACCTTC. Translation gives CASSAQTGMSGYTF.

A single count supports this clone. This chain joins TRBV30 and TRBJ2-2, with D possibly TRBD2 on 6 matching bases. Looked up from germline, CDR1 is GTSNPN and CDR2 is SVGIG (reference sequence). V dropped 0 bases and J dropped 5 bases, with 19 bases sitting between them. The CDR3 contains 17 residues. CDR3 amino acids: CAWSVLWRAGSTGELFF. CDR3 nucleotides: TGTGCCTGGAGTGTACTCTGGAGAGCGGGTTCTACCGGGGAGCTGTTTTTT.

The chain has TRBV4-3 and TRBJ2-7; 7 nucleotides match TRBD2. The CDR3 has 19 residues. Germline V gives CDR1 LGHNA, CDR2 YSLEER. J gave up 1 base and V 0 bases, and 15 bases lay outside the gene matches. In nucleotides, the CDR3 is TGCGCCAGCAGCCAAGACCTCAGGCGAGGGGTCGGGGGGTCCTACGAGCAGTACTTC. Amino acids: CASSQDLRRGVGGSYEQYF.

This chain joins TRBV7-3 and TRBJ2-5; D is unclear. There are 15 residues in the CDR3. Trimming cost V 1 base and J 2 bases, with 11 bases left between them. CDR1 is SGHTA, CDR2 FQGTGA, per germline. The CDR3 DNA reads TGTGCCAGCAGCTTAATGCCCATAGTTCAAGAGACCCAGTACTTC. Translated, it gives CASSLMPIVQETQYF. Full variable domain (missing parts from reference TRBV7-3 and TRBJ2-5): GAGVSQTPSNKVTEKGKYVELRCDPISGHTALYWYRQSLGQGPEFLIYFQGTGAADDSGLPNDRFFAVRPEGSVSTLKIQRTERGDSAVYLCASSLMPIVQETQYFGPGTRLLVL.

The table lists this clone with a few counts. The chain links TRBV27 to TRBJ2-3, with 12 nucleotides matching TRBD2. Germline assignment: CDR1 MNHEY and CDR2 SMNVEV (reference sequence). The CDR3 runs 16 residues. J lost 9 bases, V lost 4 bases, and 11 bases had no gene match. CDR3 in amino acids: CASSSLAGGVKGTQYF. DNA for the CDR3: TGTGCCAGCAGTTCTCTAGCGGGAGGGGTTAAGGGGACGCAGTATTTT.

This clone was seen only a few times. CDR3 sequence reads: CASSLNLGDTQYF. CDR3 DNA sequence: TGTGCCAGCAGCTTAAACCTAGGCGATACGCAGTATTTT. The genes are TRBV11-2 and TRBJ2-3, with D unresolved. Trimming removed 2 bases from V and 6 bases from J, with 9 bases in between. This CDR3 has 13 residues. In germline, CDR1 is SGHAT, CDR2 FQNNGV.

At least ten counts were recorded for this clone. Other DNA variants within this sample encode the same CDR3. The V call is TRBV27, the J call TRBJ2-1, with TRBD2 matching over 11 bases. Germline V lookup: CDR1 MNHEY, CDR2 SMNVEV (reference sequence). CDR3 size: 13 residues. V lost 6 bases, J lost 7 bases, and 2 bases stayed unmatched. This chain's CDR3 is CASRTSGSNEQFF. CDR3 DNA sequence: TGTGCCAGCAGAACTAGCGGGAGTAATGAGCAGTTCTTC.

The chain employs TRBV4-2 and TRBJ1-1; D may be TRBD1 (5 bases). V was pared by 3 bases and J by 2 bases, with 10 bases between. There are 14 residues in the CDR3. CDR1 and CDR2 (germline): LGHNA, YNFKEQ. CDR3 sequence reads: CASSHGQGNTEAFF. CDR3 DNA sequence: TGTGCCAGCAGCCACGGACAAGGTAACACTGAAGCTTTCTTT.

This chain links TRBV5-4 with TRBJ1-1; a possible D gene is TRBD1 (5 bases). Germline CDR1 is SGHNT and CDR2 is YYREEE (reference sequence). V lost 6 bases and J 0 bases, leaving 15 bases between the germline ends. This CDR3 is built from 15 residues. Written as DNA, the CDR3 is TGTGCCAGCAACCCATCGTGGGGGGTGAACACTGAAGCTTTCTTT. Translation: CASNPSWGVNTEAFF. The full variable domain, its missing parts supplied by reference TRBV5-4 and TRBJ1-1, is ETGVTQSPTHLIKTRGQQVTLRCSSQSGHNTVSWYQQALGQGPQFIFQYYREEENGRGNFPPRFSGLQFPNYSSELNVNALELDDSALYLCASNPSWGVNTEAFFGQGTRLTVV.

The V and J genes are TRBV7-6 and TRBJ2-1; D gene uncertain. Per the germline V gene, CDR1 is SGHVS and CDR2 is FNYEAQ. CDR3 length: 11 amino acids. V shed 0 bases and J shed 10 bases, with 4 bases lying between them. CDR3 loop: CASSLAREQFF. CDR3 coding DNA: TGTGCCAGCAGCTTAGCGAGGGAGCAGTTCTTC.

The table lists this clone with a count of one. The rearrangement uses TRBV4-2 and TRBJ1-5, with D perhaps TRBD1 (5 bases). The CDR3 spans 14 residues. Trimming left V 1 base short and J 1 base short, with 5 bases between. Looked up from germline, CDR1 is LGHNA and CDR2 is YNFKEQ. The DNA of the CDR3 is TGTGCCAGCAGCCAAGGACAGAGCAATCAGCCCCAGCATTTT. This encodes CASSQGQSNQPQHF.

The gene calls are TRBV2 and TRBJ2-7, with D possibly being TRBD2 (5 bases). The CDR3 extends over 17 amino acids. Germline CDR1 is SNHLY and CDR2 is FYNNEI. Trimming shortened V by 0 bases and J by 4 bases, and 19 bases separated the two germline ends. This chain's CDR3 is CASSEALLRADSYEQYF. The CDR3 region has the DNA TGTGCCAGCAGTGAAGCGCTCCTCCGAGCGGACTCTTACGAGCAGTACTTC.

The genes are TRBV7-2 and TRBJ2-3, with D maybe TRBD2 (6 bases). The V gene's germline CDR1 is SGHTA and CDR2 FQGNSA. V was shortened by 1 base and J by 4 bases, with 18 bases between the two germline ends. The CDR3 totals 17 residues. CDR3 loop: CASSLVGGAAGADTQYF. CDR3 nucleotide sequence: TGTGCCAGCAGCTTAGTCGGCGGGGCCGCCGGGGCAGATACGCAGTATTTT.

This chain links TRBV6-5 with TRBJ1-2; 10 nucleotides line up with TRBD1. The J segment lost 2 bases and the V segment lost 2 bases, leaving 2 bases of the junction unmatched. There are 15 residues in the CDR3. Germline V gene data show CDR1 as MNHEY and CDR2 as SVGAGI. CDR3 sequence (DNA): TGTGCCAGCAGTTACGCGGGACAGGGGAACTATGGCTACACCTTC. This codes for CASSYAGQGNYGYTF.

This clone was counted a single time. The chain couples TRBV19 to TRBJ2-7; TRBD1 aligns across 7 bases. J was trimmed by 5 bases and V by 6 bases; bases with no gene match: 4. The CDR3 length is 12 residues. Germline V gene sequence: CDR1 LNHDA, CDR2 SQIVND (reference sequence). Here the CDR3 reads CASSPTGNEQYF. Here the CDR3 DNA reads TGTGCCAGTAGCCCGACAGGGAACGAGCAGTACTTC.

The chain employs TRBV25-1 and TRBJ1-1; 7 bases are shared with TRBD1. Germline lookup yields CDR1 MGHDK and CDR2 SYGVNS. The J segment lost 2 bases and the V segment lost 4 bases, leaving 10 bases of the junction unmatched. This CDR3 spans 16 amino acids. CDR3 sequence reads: CASSVYRGPSNTEAFF. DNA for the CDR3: TGTGCCAGCAGTGTTTATAGGGGGCCCTCAAACACTGAAGCTTTCTTT.

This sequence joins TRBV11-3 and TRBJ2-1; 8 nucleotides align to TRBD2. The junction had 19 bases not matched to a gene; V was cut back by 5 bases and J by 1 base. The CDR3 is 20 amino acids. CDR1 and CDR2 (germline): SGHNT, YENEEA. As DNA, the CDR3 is TGTGCCAGCAGCCTACTCCCCCCCGAACTAGCGGCTGGGTCCTACAATGAGCAGTTCTTC. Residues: CASSLLPPELAAGSYNEQFF.

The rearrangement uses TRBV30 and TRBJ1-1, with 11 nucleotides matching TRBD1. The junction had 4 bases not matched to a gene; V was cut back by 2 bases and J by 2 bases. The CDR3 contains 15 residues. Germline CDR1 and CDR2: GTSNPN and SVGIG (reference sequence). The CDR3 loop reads CAWSPRTGGNTEAFF. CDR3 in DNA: TGTGCCTGGAGTCCACGGACAGGGGGCAACACTGAAGCTTTCTTT.

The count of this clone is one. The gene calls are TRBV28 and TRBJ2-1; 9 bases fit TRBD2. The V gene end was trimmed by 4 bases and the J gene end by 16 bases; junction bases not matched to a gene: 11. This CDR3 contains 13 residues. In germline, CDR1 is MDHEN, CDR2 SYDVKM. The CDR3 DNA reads TGTGCCAGCAGTTCTTCTATAGCGGGAGATGGTTTCTTC. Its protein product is CASSSSIAGDGFF. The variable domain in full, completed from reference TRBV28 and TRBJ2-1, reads DVKVTQSSRYLVKRTGEKVFLECVQDMDHENMFWYRQDPGLGLRLIYFSYDVKMKEKGDIPEGYSVSREKKERFSLILESASTNQTSMYLCASSSSIAGDGFFGPGTRLTVL.

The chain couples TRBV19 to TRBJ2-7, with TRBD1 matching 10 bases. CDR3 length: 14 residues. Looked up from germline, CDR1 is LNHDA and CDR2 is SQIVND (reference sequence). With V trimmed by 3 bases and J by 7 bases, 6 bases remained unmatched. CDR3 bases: TGTGCCAGTAGTATCAGGACGGACAGGGGGGAGCAGTACTTC. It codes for CASSIRTDRGEQYF.

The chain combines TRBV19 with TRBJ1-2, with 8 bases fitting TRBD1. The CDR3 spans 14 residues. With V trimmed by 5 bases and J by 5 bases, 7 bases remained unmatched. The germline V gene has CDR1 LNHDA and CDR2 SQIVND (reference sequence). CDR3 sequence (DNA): TGTGCCAGTAGTCCTCAGGGGGCGCATTATGGCTACACCTTC. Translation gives CASSPQGAHYGYTF. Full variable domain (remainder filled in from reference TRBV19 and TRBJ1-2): DGGITQSPKYLFRKEGQNVTLSCEQNLNHDAMYWYRQDPGQGLRLIYYSQIVNDFQKGDIAEGYSVSREKKESFPLTVTSAQKNPTAFYLCASSPQGAHYGYTFGSGTRLTVV.

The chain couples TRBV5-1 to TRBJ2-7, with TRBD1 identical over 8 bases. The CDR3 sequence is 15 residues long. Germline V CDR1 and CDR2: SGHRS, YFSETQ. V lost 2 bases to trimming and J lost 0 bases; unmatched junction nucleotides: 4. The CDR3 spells CASSLTGGSSYEQYF. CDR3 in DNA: TGCGCCAGCAGCTTAACAGGGGGTAGCTCCTACGAGCAGTACTTC.

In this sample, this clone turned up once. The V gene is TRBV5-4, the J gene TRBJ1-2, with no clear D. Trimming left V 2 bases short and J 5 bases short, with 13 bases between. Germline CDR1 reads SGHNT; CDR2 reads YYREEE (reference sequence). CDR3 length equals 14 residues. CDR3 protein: CASSFKELVYGYTF. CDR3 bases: TGTGCCAGCAGCTTTAAGGAGCTCGTGTATGGCTACACCTTC.

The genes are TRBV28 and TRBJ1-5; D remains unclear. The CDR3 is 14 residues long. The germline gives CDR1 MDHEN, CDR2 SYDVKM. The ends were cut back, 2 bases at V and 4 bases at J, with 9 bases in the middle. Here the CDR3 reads CASSLGGENQPQHF. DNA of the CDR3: TGTGCCAGCAGTTTAGGCGGGGAGAATCAGCCCCAGCATTTT.

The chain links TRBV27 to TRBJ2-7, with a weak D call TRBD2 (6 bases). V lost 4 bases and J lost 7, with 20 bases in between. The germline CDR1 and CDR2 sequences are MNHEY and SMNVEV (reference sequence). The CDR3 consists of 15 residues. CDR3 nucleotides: TGTGCCAGCAGTTCGTCCGGGGGTCCTGGGAAGGAGCAGTACTTC. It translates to CASSSSGGPGKEQYF.

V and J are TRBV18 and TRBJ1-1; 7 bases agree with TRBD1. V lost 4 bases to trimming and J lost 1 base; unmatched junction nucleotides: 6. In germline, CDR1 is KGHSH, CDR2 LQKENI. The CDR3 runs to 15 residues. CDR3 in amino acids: CASSLEQGRNTEAFF. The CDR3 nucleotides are TGTGCCAGCTCACTGGAACAGGGGAGGAACACTGAAGCTTTCTTT.